Here is one TCR beta chain with its context. Compared with germline, one end of the junction differs, possibly owing to a read error. Documented treatment: randomized to nivolumab then ipilimumab (arm A) or the reverse (arm B). Patients had received no earlier DNA-damaging chemotherapy. Sorted cells were live CD3+CD8+, lacking CD19 and CD56, from PBMCs. The data stem from a study of sequential checkpoint blockade in melanoma. At the level of the study: Arm A got nivolumab then ipilimumab; arm B the reverse, 1:1. Each arm's sequence ended with maintenance nivolumab.

Generated by immunoSEQ multiplex PCR, the TCRdb table keeps only in-frame clones and is missing some. The sample includes 20,000 or so clones, more than 70% seen only once; the top ten take 36%. The germline V gene has CDR1 LNHDA and CDR2 SQIVND (reference sequence). This CDR3 is 14 amino acids long. This sequence originates from a human donor with melanoma. The V call is TRBV19, the J call TRBJ2-7, with TRBD2 matching 8 bases. Sequenced material: CD8+ T cells sorted from blood (inferred from file names), taken from a patient given nivolumab and ipilimumab in sequence. CDR3 amino acids: CASAEPGLGYERYF. The DNA of the CDR3 is TGTGCCAGTGCGGAGCCGGGACTAGGCTACGAGCGGTACTTC.